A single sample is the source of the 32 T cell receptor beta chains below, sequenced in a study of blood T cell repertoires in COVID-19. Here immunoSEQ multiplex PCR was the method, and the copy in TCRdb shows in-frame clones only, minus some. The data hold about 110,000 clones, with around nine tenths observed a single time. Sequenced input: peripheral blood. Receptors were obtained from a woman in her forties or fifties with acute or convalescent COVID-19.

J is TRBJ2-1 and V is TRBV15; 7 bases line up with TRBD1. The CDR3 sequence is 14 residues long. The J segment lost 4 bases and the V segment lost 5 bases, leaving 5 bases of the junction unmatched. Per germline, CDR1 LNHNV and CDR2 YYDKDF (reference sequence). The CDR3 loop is CATSADREYNEQFF. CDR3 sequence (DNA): TGTGCCACCAGCGCAGACAGGGAGTACAATGAGCAGTTCTTC.

This CDR3 reads CASSESTGQREQYF. Here the CDR3 DNA reads TGCGCCAGCAGTGAGTCGACAGGGCAGCGCGAGCAGTACTTC. J is TRBJ2-7 and V is TRBV10-1, with 7 bases identical to TRBD1. Germline V gene data show CDR1 as WNHNN and CDR2 as SYGVQD (reference sequence). V dropped 0 bases and J dropped 6; count of bases not matched to a gene: 5. The CDR3 runs to 14 residues.

CDR3 in DNA: TGTGCCAGTAGTATAGGCGGGAGGGTAGCAGATACGCAGTATTTT. Its translation: CASSIGGRVADTQYF. This chain connects TRBV19 to TRBJ2-3; 9 bases align to TRBD2. Germline V gene data show CDR1 as LNHDA and CDR2 as SQIVND (reference sequence). The V and J ends lost 1 base and 4 bases, in that order; junction bases with no gene match: 3. This CDR3 has 15 amino acids.

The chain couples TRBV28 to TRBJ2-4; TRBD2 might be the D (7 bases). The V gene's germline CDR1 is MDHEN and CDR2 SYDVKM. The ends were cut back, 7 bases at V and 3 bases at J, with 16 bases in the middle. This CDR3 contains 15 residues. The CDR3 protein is CASTRQGGGKNIQYF. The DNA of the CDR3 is TGTGCCAGCACCAGGCAGGGAGGGGGCAAAAACATTCAGTACTTC.

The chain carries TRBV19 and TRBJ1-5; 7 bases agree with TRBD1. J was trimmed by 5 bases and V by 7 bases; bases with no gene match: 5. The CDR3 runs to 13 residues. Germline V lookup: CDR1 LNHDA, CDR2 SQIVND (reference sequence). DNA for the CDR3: TGTGCCAGTATAGGACAGGCCCATCAGCCCCAGCATTTT. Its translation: CASIGQAHQPQHF.

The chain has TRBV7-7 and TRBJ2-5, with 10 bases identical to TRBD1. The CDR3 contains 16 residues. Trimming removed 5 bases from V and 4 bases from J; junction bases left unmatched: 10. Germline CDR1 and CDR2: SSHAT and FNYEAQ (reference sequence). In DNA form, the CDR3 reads TGTGCCAGCAGCCCAGTCTCTTGGACAGGGGGAGAGACCCAGTACTTC. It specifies CASSPVSWTGGETQYF.

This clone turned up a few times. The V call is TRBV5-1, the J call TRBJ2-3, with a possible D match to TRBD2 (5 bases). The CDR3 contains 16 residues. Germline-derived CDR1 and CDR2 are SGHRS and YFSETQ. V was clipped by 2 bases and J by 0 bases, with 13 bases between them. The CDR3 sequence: CASSFYDYLSTDTQYF. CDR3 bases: TGCGCCAGCAGCTTCTACGACTACCTAAGCACAGATACGCAGTATTTT.

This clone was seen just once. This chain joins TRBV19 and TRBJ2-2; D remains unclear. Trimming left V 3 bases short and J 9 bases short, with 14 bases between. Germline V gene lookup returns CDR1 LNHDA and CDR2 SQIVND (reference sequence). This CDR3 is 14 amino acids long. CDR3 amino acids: CASSILDQSRELFF. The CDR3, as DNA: TGTGCCAGTAGTATCCTAGACCAGAGTAGGGAGCTGTTTTTT.

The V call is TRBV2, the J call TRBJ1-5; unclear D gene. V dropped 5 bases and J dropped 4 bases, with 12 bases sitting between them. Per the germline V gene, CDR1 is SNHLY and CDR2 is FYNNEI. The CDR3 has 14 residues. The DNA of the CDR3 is TGTGCCAGCAGTCCGGACTTCCCGAATCAGCCCCAGCATTTT. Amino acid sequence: CASSPDFPNQPQHF.

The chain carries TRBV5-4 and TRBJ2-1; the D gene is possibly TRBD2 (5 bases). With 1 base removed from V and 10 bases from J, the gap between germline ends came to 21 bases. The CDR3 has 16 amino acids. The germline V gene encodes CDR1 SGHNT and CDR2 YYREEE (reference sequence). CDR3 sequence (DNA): TGTGCCAGCAGCTTGCAAGCGGACTCAGCTCGAGGCGAGCAGTTCTTC. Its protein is CASSLQADSARGEQFF. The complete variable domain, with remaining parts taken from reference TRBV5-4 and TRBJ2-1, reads ETGVTQSPTHLIKTRGQQVTLRCSSQSGHNTVSWYQQALGQGPQFIFQYYREEENGRGNFPPRFSGLQFPNYSSELNVNALELDDSALYLCASSLQADSARGEQFFGPGTRLTVL.

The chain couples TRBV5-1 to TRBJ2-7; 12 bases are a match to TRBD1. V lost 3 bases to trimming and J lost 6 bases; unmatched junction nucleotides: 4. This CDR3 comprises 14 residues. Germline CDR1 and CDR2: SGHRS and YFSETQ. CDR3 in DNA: TGCGCCAGCAGCTCGGGACAGGGGGCTGCCGAGCAGTACTTC. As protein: CASSSGQGAAEQYF.

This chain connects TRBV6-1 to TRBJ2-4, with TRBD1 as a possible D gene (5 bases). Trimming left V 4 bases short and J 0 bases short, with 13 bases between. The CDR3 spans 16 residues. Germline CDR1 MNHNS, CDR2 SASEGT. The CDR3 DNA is TGTGCCAGCAGTGGAGACAGAACCGAAGCCAAAAACATTCAGTACTTC. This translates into CASSGDRTEAKNIQYF.

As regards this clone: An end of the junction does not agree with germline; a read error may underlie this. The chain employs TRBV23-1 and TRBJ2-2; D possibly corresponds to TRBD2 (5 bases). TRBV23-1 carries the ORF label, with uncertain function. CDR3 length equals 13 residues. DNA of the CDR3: TGCGCCAGCAGTCAACTCCGACACCGGGGAGCTGTTTTT. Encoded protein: CASSQLRHRGAVF.

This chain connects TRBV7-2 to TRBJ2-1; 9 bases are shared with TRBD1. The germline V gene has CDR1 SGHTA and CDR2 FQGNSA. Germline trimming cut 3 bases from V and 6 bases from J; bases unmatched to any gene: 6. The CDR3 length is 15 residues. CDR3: CASSFRDREVNEQFF. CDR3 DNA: TGTGCCAGCAGCTTCCGGGACAGGGAGGTCAATGAGCAGTTCTTC.

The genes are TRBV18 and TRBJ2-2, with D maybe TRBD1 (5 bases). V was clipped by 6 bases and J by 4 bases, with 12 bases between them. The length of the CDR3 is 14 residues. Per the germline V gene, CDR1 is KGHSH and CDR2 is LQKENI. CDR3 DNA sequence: TGTGCCAGCTCCCCCCCAGGGTCCACCGGGGAGCTGTTTTTT. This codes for CASSPPGSTGELFF.

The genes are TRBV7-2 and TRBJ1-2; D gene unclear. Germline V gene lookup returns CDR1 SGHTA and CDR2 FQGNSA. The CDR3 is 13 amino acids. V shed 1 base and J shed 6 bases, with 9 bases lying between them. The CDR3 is CASSLVRVDGYTF. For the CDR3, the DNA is TGTGCCAGCAGCTTAGTCCGGGTAGATGGCTACACCTTC. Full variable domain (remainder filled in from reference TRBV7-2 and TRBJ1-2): GAGVSQSPSNKVTEKGKDVELRCDPISGHTALYWYRQSLGQGLEFLIYFQGNSAPDKSGLPSDRFSAERTGGSVSTLTIQRTQQEDSAVYLCASSLVRVDGYTFGSGTRLTVV.

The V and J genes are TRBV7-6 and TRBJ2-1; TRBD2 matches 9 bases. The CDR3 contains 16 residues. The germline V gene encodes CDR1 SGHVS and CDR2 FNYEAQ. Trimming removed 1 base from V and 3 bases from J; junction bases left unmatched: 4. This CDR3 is CASSLGAGGRYNEQFF. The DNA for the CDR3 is TGTGCCAGCAGCTTAGGAGCGGGAGGCCGCTACAATGAGCAGTTCTTC. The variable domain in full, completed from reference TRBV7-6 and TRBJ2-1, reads GAGVSQSPRYKVTKRGQDVALRCDPISGHVSLYWYRQALGQGPEFLTYFNYEAQQDKSGLPNDRFSAERPEGSISTLTIQRTEQRDSAMYRCASSLGAGGRYNEQFFGPGTRLTVL.

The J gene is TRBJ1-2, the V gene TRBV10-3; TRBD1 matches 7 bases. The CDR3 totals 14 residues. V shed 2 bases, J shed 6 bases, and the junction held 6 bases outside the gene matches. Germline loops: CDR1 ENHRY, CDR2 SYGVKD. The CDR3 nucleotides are TGTGCCATCAGTGAGATAGGGGGCTCGGATGGCTACACCTTC. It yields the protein CAISEIGGSDGYTF.

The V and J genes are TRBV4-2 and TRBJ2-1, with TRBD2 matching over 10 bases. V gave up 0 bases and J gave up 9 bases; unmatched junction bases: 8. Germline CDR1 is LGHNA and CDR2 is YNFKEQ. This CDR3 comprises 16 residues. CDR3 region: CASSQDWSSGGFEQFF. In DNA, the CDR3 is TGTGCCAGCAGCCAAGATTGGTCTAGCGGGGGATTTGAGCAGTTCTTC.

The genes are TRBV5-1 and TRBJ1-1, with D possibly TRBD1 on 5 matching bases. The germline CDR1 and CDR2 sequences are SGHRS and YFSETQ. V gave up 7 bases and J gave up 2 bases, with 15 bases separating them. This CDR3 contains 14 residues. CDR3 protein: CASSLTWGNTEAFF. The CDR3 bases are TGCGCCAGCTCCCTTACCTGGGGCAACACTGAAGCTTTCTTT. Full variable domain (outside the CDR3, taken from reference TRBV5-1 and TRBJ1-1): KAGVTQTPRYLIKTRGQQVTLSCSPISGHRSVSWYQQTPGQGLQFLFEYFSETQRNKGNFPGRFSGRQFSNSRSEMNVSTLELGDSALYLCASSLTWGNTEAFFGQGTRLTVV.

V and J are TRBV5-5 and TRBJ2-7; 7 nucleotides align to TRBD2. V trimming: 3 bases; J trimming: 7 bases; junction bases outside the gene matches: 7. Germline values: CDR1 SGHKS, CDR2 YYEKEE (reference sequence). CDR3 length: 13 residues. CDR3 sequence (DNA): TGTGCCAGCAGCTCCAGCGGGACCGTAGAGCAGTACTTC. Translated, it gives CASSSSGTVEQYF.

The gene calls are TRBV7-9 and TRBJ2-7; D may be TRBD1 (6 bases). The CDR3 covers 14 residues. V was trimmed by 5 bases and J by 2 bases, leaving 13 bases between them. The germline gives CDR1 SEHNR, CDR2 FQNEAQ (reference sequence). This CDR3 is CASSPQKGAYEQYF. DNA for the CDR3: TGTGCCAGCAGCCCGCAAAAGGGGGCCTACGAGCAGTACTTC.

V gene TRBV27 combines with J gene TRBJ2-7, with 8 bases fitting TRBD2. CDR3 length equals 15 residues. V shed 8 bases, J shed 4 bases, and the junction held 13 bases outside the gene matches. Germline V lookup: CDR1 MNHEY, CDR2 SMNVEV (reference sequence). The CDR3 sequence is CASRPGGRGGYEQYF. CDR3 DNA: TGTGCCAGCCGTCCGGGGGGGAGGGGAGGATACGAGCAGTACTTC.

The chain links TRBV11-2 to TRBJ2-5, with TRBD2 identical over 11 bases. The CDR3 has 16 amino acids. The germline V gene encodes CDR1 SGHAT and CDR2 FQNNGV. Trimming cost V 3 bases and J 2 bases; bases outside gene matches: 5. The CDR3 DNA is TGTGCCAGCAGCTTCCGGACTAGCGGGTATCAAGAGACCCAGTACTTC. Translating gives CASSFRTSGYQETQYF.

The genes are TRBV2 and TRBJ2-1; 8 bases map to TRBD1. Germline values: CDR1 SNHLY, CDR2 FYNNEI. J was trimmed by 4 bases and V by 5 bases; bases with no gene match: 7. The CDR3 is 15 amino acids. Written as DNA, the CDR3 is TGTGCCAGCAGTCAGGGGACAGGACCTTACAATGAGCAGTTCTTC. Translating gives CASSQGTGPYNEQFF.

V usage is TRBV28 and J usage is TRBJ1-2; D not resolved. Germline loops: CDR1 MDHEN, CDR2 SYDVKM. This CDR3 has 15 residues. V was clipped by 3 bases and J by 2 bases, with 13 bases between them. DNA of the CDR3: TGTGCCAGCAGTTTCGGAGTAACGGGGAACTATGGCTACACCTTC. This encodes CASSFGVTGNYGYTF.

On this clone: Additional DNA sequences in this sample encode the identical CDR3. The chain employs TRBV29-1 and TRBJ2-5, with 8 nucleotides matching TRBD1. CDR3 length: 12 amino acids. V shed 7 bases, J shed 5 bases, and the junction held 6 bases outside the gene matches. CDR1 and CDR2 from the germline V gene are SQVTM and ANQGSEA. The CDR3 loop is CSAGQGGETQYF. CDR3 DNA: TGCAGCGCCGGACAGGGCGGGGAGACCCAGTACTTC.

CDR3 DNA sequence: TGTGCCAGCAGAGCAAATACCGCCGCCCGAGAGACCCAGTACTTC. Amino acids: CASRANTAARETQYF. The V and J genes are TRBV7-6 and TRBJ2-5; no firm D call. V lost 6 bases to trimming and J lost 4 bases, with 18 bases between them. Germline lookup yields CDR1 SGHVS and CDR2 FNYEAQ. The CDR3 length is 15 residues.

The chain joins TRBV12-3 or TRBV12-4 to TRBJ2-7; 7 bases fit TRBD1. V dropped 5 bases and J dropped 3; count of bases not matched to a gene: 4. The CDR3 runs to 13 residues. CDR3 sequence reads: CASSLGDSYEQYF. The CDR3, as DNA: TGTGCCAGCAGTCTAGGGGACAGCTACGAGCAGTACTTC.

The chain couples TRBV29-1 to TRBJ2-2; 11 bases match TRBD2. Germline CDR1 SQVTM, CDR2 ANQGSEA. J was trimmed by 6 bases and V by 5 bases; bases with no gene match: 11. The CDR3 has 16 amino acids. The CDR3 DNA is TGCAGCGTTAGACTAGCGGGAAATAGCATACCCGGGGAGCTGTTTTTT. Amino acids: CSVRLAGNSIPGELFF.

The CDR3, as DNA: TGTGCCAGCAGTACTCAGGGGAATGAGCAGTTCTTC. This encodes CASSTQGNEQFF. V is TRBV2 and J is TRBJ2-1; possibly TRBD1 for D (6 bases). The ends were cut back, 5 bases at V and 7 bases at J, with 9 bases in the middle. CDR1 and CDR2 (germline): SNHLY, FYNNEI. The CDR3 is made up of 12 amino acids.

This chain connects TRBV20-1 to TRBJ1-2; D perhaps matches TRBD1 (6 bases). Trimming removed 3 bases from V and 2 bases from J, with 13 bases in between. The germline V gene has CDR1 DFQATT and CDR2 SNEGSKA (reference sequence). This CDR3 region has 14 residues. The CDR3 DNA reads TGCAGTGCTAGTTCGGGGGGCGACAACTATGGCTACACCTTC. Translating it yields CSASSGGDNYGYTF.